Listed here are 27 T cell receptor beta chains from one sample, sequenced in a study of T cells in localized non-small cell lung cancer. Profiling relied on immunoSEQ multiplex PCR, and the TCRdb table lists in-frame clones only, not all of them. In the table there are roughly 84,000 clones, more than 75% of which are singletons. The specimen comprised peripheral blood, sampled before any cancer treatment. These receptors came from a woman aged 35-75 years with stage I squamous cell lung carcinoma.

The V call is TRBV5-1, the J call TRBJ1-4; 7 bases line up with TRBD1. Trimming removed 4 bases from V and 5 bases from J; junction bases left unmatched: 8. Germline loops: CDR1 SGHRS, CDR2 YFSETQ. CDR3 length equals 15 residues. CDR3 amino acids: CASSQTGIGNEKLFF. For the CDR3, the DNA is TGCGCCAGCAGCCAGACAGGGATTGGGAATGAAAAACTGTTTTTT. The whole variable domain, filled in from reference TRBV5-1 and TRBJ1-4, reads KAGVTQTPRYLIKTRGQQVTLSCSPISGHRSVSWYQQTPGQGLQFLFEYFSETQRNKGNFPGRFSGRQFSNSRSEMNVSTLELGDSALYLCASSQTGIGNEKLFFGSGTQLSVL.

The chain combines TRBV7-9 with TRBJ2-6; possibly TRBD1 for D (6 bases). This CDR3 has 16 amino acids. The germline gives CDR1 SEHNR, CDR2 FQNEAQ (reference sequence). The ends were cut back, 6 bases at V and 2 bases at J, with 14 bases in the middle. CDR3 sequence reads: CASSYSGVAGANVLTF. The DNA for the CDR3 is TGTGCCAGCAGTTACTCAGGGGTAGCTGGGGCCAACGTCCTGACTTTC.

CDR3 amino acids: CASKTDSSTDTQYF. The CDR3 nucleotides read TGTGCCAGCAAGACGGATTCTAGCACAGATACGCAGTATTTT. J is TRBJ2-3 and V is TRBV11-1; D remains ambiguous. In germline, CDR1 is SGHAT, CDR2 FQDESV (reference sequence). CDR3 length: 14 amino acids. V lost 7 bases and J 0 bases, leaving 11 bases between the germline ends. Using reference TRBV11-1 and TRBJ2-3 for the parts outside the CDR3, the full variable domain is EAEVAQSPRYKITEKSQAVAFWCDPISGHATLYWYRQILGQGPELLVQFQDESVVDDSQLPKDRFSAERLKGVDSTLKIQPAELGDSAMYLCASKTDSSTDTQYFGPGTRLTVL.

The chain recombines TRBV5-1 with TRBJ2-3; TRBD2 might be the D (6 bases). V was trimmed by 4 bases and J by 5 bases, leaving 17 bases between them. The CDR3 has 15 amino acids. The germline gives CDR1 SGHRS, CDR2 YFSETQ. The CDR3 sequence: CASSPTRGARDTQYF. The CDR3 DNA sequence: TGCGCCAGCAGCCCCACTCGCGGGGCTAGAGATACGCAGTATTTT.

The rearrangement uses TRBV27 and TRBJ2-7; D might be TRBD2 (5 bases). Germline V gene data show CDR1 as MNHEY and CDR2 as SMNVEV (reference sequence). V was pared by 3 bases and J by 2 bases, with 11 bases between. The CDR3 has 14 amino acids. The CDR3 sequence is CASSFASGTYEQYF. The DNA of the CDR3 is TGTGCCAGCAGTTTCGCGAGCGGTACCTACGAGCAGTACTTC.

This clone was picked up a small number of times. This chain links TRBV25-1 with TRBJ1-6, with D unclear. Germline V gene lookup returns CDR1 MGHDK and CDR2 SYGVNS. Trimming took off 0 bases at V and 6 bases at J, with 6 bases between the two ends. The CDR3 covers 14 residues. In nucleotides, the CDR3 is TGTGCCAGCAGTGAATATCTGAGTAATTCACCCCTCCACTTT. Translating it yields CASSEYLSNSPLHF. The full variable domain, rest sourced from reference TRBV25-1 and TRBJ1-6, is EADIYQTPRYLVIGTGKKITLECSQTMGHDKMYWYQQDPGMELHLIHYSYGVNSTEKGDLSSESTVSRIRTEHFPLTLESARPSHTSQYLCASSEYLSNSPLHFGNGTRLTVT.

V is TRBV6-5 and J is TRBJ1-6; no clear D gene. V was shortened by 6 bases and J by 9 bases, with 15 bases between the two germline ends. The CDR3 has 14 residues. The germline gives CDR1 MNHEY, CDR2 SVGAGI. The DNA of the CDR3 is TGTGCCAGCAGCCTCGGGATATTGTCTTCACCCCTCCACTTT. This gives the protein CASSLGILSSPLHF.

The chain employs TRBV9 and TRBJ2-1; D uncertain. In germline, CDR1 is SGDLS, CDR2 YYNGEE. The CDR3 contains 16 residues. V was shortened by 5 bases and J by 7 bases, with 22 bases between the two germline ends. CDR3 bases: TGTGCCAGCAGTTTTACGTTGGGGATCGGGCGGAATGAGCAGTTCTTC. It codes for CASSFTLGIGRNEQFF.

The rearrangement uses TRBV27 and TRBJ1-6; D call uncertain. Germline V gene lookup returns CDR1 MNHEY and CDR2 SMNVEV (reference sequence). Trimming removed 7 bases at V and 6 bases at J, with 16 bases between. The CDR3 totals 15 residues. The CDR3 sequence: CASTLISRGNSPLHF. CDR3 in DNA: TGTGCCAGCACCCTCATCAGCCGAGGTAATTCACCCCTCCACTTT.

The CDR3: CASRPGTGTANTIYF. The CDR3 bases are TGTGCCAGCAGGCCCGGGACAGGAACAGCAAACACCATATATTTT. The gene calls are TRBV5-5 and TRBJ1-3; TRBD1 aligns across 8 bases. Germline values: CDR1 SGHKS, CDR2 YYEKEE (reference sequence). The CDR3 runs 15 residues. V was clipped by 5 bases and J by 6 bases; unmatched bases: 10.

This CDR3 reads CASSLAQLSTDTQYF. The CDR3 DNA is TGTGCCAGCAGCTTGGCTCAACTTAGCACAGATACGCAGTATTTT. The chain has TRBV5-6 and TRBJ2-3, with no clear D. Germline-derived CDR1 and CDR2 are SGHDT and YYEEEE. Trimming pared 0 bases from V and 0 bases from J, leaving 8 bases between. The CDR3 spans 15 residues.

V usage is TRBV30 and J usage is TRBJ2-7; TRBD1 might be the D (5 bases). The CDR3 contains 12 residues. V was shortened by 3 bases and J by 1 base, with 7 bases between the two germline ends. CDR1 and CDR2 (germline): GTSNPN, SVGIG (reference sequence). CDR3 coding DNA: TGTGCCTGGAGGCAGGGATCCTACGAGCAGTACTTC. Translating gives CAWRQGSYEQYF.

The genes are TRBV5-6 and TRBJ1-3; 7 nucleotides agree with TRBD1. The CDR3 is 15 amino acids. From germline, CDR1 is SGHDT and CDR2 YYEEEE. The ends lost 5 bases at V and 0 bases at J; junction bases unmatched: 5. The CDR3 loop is CASRPRGVSGNTIYF. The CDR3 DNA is TGTGCCAGCAGACCCAGGGGGGTCTCTGGAAACACCATATATTTT.

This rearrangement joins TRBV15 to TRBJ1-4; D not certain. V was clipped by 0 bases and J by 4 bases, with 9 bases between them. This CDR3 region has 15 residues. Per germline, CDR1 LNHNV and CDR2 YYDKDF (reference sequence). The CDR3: CATSREQRLNEKLFF. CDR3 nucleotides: TGTGCCACCAGCAGAGAACAGCGCCTTAATGAAAAACTGTTTTTT.

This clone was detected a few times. The CDR3 sequence: CAISGFGTEAFF. The CDR3 DNA follows: TGTGCCATTTCAGGGTTTGGGACTGAAGCTTTCTTT. The rearrangement uses TRBV11-2 and TRBJ1-1, with D perhaps matching TRBD1 (5 bases). The CDR3 has 12 amino acids. The germline V gene has CDR1 SGHAT and CDR2 FQNNGV. V was trimmed by 10 bases and J by 5 bases, leaving 14 bases between them.

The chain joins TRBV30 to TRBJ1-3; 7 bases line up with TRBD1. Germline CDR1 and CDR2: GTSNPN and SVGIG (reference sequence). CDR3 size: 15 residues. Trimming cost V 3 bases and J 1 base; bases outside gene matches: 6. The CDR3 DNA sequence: TGTGCCTGGAGGACCCAGACAGGGTCTGGAAACACCATATATTTT. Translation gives CAWRTQTGSGNTIYF.

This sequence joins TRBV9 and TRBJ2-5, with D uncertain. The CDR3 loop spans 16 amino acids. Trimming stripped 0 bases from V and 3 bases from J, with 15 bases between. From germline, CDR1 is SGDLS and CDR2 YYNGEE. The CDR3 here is CASSVAVGRREETQYF. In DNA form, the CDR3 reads TGTGCCAGCAGCGTAGCAGTAGGACGGAGAGAAGAGACCCAGTACTTC.

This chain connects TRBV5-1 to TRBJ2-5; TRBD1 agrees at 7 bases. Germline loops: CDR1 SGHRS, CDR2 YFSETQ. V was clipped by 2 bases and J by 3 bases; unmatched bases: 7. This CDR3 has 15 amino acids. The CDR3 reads CASSFFRGQEETQYF. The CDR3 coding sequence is TGCGCCAGCAGCTTCTTTAGGGGGCAGGAAGAGACCCAGTACTTC.

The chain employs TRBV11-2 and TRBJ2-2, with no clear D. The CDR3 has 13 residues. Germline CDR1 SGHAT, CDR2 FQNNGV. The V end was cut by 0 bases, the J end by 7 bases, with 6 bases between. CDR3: CASSLESFGELFF. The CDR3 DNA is TGTGCCAGCAGCTTAGAGTCCTTCGGGGAGCTGTTTTTT. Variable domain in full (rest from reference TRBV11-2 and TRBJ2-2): EAGVAQSPRYKIIEKRQSVAFWCNPISGHATLYWYQQILGQGPKLLIQFQNNGVVDDSQLPKDRFSAERLKGVDSTLKIQPAKLEDSAVYLCASSLESFGELFFGEGSRLTVL.

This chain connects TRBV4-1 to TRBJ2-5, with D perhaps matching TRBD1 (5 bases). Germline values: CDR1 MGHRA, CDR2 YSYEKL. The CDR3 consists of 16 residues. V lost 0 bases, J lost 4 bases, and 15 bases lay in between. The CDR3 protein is CASSQERVGARETQYF. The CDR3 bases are TGCGCCAGCAGCCAAGAGCGCGTTGGGGCTCGAGAGACCCAGTACTTC.

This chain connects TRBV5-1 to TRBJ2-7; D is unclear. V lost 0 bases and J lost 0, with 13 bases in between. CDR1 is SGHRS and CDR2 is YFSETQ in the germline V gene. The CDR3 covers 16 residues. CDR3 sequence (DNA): TGCGCCAGCAGCTTGGCCGGGCAGGATGCCTCCTACGAGCAGTACTTC. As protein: CASSLAGQDASYEQYF.

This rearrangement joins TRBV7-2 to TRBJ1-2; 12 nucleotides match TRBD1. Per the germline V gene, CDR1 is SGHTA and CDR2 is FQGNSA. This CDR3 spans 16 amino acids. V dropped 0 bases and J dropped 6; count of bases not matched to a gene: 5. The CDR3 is CASSLAGQGAGHGYTF. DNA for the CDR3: TGTGCCAGCAGCTTAGCGGGACAGGGGGCAGGGCATGGCTACACCTTC.

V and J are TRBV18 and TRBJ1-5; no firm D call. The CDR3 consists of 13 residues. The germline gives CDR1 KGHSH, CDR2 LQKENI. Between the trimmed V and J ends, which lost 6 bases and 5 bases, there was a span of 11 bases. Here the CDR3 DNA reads TGTGCCAGCTCCCCAGAGAGGGATCAGCCCCAGCATTTT. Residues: CASSPERDQPQHF. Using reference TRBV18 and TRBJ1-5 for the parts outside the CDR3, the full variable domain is NAGVMQNPRHLVRRRGQEARLRCSPMKGHSHVYWYRQLPEEGLKFMVYLQKENIIDESGMPKERFSAEFPKEGPSILRIQQVVRGDSAAYFCASSPERDQPQHFGDGTRLSIL.

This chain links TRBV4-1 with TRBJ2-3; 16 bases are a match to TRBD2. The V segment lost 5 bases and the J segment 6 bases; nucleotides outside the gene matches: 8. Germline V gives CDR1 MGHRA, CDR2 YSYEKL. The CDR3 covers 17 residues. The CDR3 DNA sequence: TGCGCCAGCAGCAACCCGGGACTAGCGGGGGGGCGTGATACGCAGTATTTT. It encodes CASSNPGLAGGRDTQYF.

CDR3 DNA: TGTGCCAGCAGTCCGCGAACTAGCGGGGGGGCTGAGACCCAGTACTTC. It encodes CASSPRTSGGAETQYF. The rearrangement uses TRBV25-1 and TRBJ2-5; TRBD2 aligns across 13 bases. V was pared by 5 bases and J by 5 bases, with 8 bases of the junction left unmatched. The CDR3 length is 16 residues. Germline V lookup: CDR1 MGHDK, CDR2 SYGVNS.

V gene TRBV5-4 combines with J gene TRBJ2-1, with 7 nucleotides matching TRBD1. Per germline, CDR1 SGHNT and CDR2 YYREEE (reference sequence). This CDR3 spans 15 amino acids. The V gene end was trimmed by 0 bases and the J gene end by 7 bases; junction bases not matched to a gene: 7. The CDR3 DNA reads TGTGCCAGCAGCTTGGTACAGGGGTGGGGGAATGAGCAGTTCTTC. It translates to CASSLVQGWGNEQFF.

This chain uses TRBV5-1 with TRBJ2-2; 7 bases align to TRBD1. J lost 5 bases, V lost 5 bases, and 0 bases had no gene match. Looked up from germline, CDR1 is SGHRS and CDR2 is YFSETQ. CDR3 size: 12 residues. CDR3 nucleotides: TGCGCCAGCAGGACAGGGACCGGGGAGCTGTTTTTT. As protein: CASRTGTGELFF.